This T cell receptor beta chain was documented in a study of blood T cell repertoires in COVID-19. The ends lost 5 bases at V and 6 bases at J; junction bases unmatched: 12. The CDR3 length is 15 residues. Germline CDR1 reads SGHTA; CDR2 reads FQGNSA. The repertoire was sequenced with immunoSEQ multiplex PCR; TCRdb's copy has only in-frame clones and lacks some. The data hold more than 90,000 clones, with roughly nine tenths observed a single time. The TCR originated in a man in his fifties with acute or convalescent COVID-19. Sequenced input: peripheral blood. The chain is built from TRBV7-2 and TRBJ1-2, with 7 nucleotides matching TRBD1. The CDR3 reads CASSTGVPPLHGYTF. For the CDR3, the DNA is TGTGCCAGCAGCACAGGGGTCCCTCCTTTGCATGGCTACACCTTC.